This TCR beta chain emerged from a study of response to subunit inactivated influenza vaccine. This clonotype showed up just once. Its antigen is as yet unknown. In TCRdb, the RT-PCR reads were re-called with MiXCR into one record per CDR3 protein. This sample carries about 700,000 distinct CDR3 sequences, less than 20% of them seen once, and the ten largest clones take under 14%. The CDR3 is made up of 15 amino acids. The V and J ends lost 4 bases and 3 bases, in that order; junction bases with no gene match: 7. CDR1 and CDR2 (germline): SGHTA, FQGTGA. Study results and caveats: The study's authors posited that every seasonal influenza vaccination enlists few new T cells.

This chain joins TRBV7-3 and TRBJ2-7; the match to TRBD1 covers 9 bases. The TCR comes from a middle-aged man who received an inactivated influenza vaccine. The material was PBMCs from blood, obtained 11 to 12 days after vaccination. CDR3 nucleotide sequence: TGTGCCAGCAGCTCCCGGGACAGGGCGGACTACGAGCAGTACTTC. This codes for CASSSRDRADYEQYF.